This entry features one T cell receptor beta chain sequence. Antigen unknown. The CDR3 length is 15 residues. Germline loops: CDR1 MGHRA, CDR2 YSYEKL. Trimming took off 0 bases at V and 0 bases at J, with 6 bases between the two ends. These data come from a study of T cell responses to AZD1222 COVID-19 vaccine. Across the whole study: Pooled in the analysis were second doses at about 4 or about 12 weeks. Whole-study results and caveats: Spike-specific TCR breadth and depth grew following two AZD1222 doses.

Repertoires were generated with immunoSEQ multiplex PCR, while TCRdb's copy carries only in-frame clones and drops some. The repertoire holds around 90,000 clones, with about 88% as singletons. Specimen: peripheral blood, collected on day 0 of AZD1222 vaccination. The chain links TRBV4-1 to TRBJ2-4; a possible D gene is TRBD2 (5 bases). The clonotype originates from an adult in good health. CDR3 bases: TGCGCCAGCAGCCAAGAAGAGGGAGCCAAAAACATTCAGTACTTC. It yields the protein CASSQEEGAKNIQYF.